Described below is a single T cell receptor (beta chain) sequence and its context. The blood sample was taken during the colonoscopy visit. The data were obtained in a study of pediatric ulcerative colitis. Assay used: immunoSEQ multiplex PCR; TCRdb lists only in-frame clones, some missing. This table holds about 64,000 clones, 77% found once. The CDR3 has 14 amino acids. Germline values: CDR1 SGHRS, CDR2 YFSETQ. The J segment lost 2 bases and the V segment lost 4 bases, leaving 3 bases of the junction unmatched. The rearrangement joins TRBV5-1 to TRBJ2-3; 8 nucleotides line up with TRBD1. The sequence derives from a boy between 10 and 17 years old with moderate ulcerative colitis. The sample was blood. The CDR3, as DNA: TGCGCCAGCAGCCCGGGACAGGTCACAGATACGCAGTATTTT. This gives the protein CASSPGQVTDTQYF.